The clone carrying this T cell receptor beta chain appeared a few times. Its specificity is not known. The sample belongs to a study of cytomegalovirus exposure and HLA in healthy donors. Looking at the study overall: An earlier analysis identified approximately 110 million unique TCR beta sequences in about 180 million T cells.

CDR3 length: 12 amino acids. The ends lost 10 bases at V and 0 bases at J; junction bases unmatched: 3. CDR1 and CDR2 from the germline V gene are MNHEY and SMNVEV (reference sequence). Researchers ran the PCR with 60 Vbeta and 13 Jbeta primers. Profiling relied on immunoSEQ multiplex PCR, and the TCRdb table lists in-frame clones only, not all of them. Seen here are 100,000 to 150,000 clones, 70% to 80% observed once, and the top ten hold around 3.6%. General study points: Reported performance of the classifier showed diagnosis of cytomegalovirus status with high specificity and sensitivity.

The clonotype originates from a man between 25 and 39 years old in good health and CMV-seronegative. The chain has TRBV27 and TRBJ2-7; 7 bases match TRBD1. Sequenced input: PBMCs. The CDR3: CATGTDSYEQYF. The CDR3 DNA reads TGTGCCACCGGGACAGACTCCTACGAGCAGTACTTC.